The clone carrying this TCR beta chain was observed once. The data are from a study of cytomegalovirus exposure and HLA in healthy donors. Study context: Ancestry clustering placed 70% to 90% of roughly 400 genotyped donors in the Caucasian-associated cluster.

PCR involved 60 Vbeta and 13 Jbeta primers. Clones were sequenced by immunoSEQ multiplex PCR, and TCRdb holds only the in-frame ones, with some missing. The table has over 90,000 clones, 73% seen once. V gave up 2 bases and J gave up 8 bases, with 13 bases separating them. CDR1 LNHDA and CDR2 SQIVND come from the germline V gene (reference sequence). The CDR3 loop spans 14 amino acids. Although they were nominally healthy when sampled, donors likely had unrecorded immune exposures. Sequencing was carried out using PBMCs. The chain combines TRBV19 with TRBJ2-1; D is ambiguous. This receptor was taken from a man aged 35 to 55 in good health and CMV-seronegative. The CDR3 coding sequence is TGTGCCAGTAGTATAAGCCTAGGAGTCTATGAGCAGTTCTTC. Encoded protein: CASSISLGVYEQFF.